Listed below are T cell receptor beta chains from one sample, sequenced in a study of blood T cells in healthy people across ages. TCRdb called the 5' RACE reads again in MiXCR, with one record for every CDR3 protein. The sample records hundreds of thousands of distinct CDR3 sequences, roughly 44% being singletons. The sequenced sample consisted of blood. These receptors all stem from a man in his fifties or sixties in good health. Each CDR3 is given with its conserved first and last residue. A D gene is named only where the DNA matches it firmly. Expanded clones are given a class, and other clones once, few, many or no size at all.

D gene | J gene | V gene | clone size | CDR3 DNA | CDR3 protein
. | TRBJ1-4 | TRBV6-1 | few | TGTGCCAGCAGTGAGTTTAGTTCGGCAACTAATGAAAAACTGTTTTTT | CASSEFSSATNEKLFF
TRBD1 | TRBJ1-6 | TRBV4-3 | . | TGCGCCAGCAGCCAAGAATCACAGGGGAATTCACCCCTCCACTTT | CASSQESQGNSPLHF
TRBD1 | TRBJ1-6 | TRBV29-1 | few | TGCAGCGCTGGACAGGGGGCGAATTCACCCCTCCACTTT | CSAGQGANSPLHF
. | TRBJ2-3 | TRBV9 | . | TGTGCCAGCAGCGTAGCTGGGGGGCTGGCAGATACGCAGTATTTT | CASSVAGGLADTQYF
. | TRBJ1-4 | TRBV6-1 | . | TGTGCCAGCAGTGAGATAAGGCGAGCAAATGAAAAACTGTTTTTT | CASSEIRRANEKLFF
. | TRBJ2-5 | TRBV2 | few | TGTGCCAGCAGCGCAGGTTCGGGAGAGACCCAGTACTTC | CASSAGSGETQYF
TRBD1 | TRBJ1-2 | TRBV24-1 | few | TGTGCCACCAGTGACGGGACAGGCTATGGCTACACCTTC | CATSDGTGYGYTF
TRBD1 | TRBJ2-3 | TRBV20-1 | many | TGCAGTGCCCGAGGGACAGGGGGTACAGATACGCAGTATTTT | CSARGTGGTDTQYF
TRBD2 | TRBJ2-3 | TRBV2 | few | TGTGCCAGCAGTCTAGCGGGGGAAACCACAGATACGCAGTATTTT | CASSLAGETTDTQYF
. | TRBJ2-1 | TRBV29-1 | many | TGCAGCGGTAAGGGGGGCCATATGGACAATGAGCAGTTCTTC | CSGKGGHMDNEQFF
. | TRBJ2-1 | TRBV29-1 | few | TGCAGCGTTGGCAGCAGCTCCTACAATGAGCAGTTCTTC | CSVGSSSYNEQFF
TRBD1 | TRBJ1-5 | TRBV7-2 | . | TGTGCCAGCAGCTTGGGACAGGGCTTAGGTCAGCCCCAGCATTTT | CASSLGQGLGQPQHF
TRBD2 | TRBJ2-1 | TRBV12-3/TRBV12-4 | . | TGTGCCAGCAGTCCCGCGACTAGCGGGGGACCGTACAATGAGCAGTTCTTC | CASSPATSGGPYNEQFF
TRBD1 | TRBJ1-2 | TRBV7-8 | . | TGTGCCAGCAGCTTAGACCCCGGGACAGGGTATGGCTACACCTTC | CASSLDPGTGYGYTF
. | TRBJ2-7 | TRBV4-3 | . | TGCGCCAGCAGCCAAGATAGAAGGAACTACGAGCAGTACTTC | CASSQDRRNYEQYF
. | TRBJ2-3 | TRBV9 | few | TGTGCCAGCAGCGTAACCGACTTCACAGATACGCAGTATTTT | CASSVTDFTDTQYF
TRBD2 | TRBJ2-1 | TRBV6-5 | . | TGTGCCAGCAGTTACTTTGGACTAGCGGGGGGGCAGTTCTTC | CASSYFGLAGGQFF
TRBD1 | TRBJ2-3 | TRBV10-3 | few | TGTGCCATCTCGGGACAGGCCGATACGCAGTATTTT | CAISGQADTQYF
. | TRBJ2-7 | TRBV4-3 | . | TGCGCCAGCAGCCCCTATAGACAGAGCTACGAGCAGTACTTC | CASSPYRQSYEQYF
. | TRBJ2-1 | TRBV20-1 | few | TGCAGTGCTGCCAGGGGGGGCGATATTTTTATAGGGCAGTTCTTC | CSAARGGDIFIGQFF
. | TRBJ1-2 | TRBV20-1 | . | TGCAGTGGTACCAGGGAGGGCGGTGGCTACACCTTC | CSGTREGGGYTF
. | TRBJ2-5 | TRBV25-1 | few | TGTGCCAGCAGTGAATTTCAGGGTTCGGGTGAGACCCAGTACTTC | CASSEFQGSGETQYF
TRBD2 | TRBJ2-1 | TRBV20-1 | . | TGCAGTGCTAGTTACAGCGGGGGGGCCAATGAGCAGTTCTTC | CSASYSGGANEQFF
. | TRBJ2-1 | TRBV12-3/TRBV12-4 | . | TGTGCCAGCAGTTTGCGTACTTCTTTCTACAATGAGCAGTTCTTC | CASSLRTSFYNEQFF
. | TRBJ2-5 | TRBV6-6 | . | TGTGCCAGCAGTGACAGGCCCCAAGAGACCCAGTACTTC | CASSDRPQETQYF
TRBD1 | TRBJ2-7 | TRBV27 | many | TGTGCCAGCAGTTTTTCTCAGGGGGCCTACGAGCAGTACTTC | CASSFSQGAYEQYF
TRBD2 | TRBJ2-1 | TRBV5-1 | once | TGCGCCAGCAGCTGGGCTAGCGGGGGGGCCGACAATGAGCAGTTCTTC | CASSWASGGADNEQFF
. | TRBJ2-7 | TRBV6-2/TRBV6-3 | . | TGTGCCAGCAGTCAACAGGTCGGCGAGCAGTACTTC | CASSQQVGEQYF
TRBD2 | TRBJ2-1 | TRBV4-3 | . | TGCGCCAGCAGCCAAGATCAATCCTTCCGGGGGGGTCACAATGAGCAGTTCTTC | CASSQDQSFRGGHNEQFF
TRBD1 | TRBJ2-1 | TRBV12-3/TRBV12-4 | . | TGTGCCAGCAGTCACCCAGGACAGGGCATATTTAGCTCCTACAATGAGCAGTTCTTC | CASSHPGQGIFSSYNEQFF
. | TRBJ2-5 | TRBV20-1 | . | TGCAGTGCCCAAGTCTCGCGGAACCAAGGGACCCAGTACTTC | CSAQVSRNQGTQYF
. | TRBJ2-1 | TRBV12-3/TRBV12-4 | . | TGTGCCAGCAGTGAGTTTTCCCTCTTAAGCTCCTACAATGAGCAGTTCTTC | CASSEFSLLSSYNEQFF
TRBD2 | TRBJ2-3 | TRBV15 | . | TGTGCCACCAGCAGAAAGTGGAGCGGGGACACAGATACGCAGTATTTT | CATSRKWSGDTDTQYF
. | TRBJ1-2 | TRBV27 | few | TGTGCCAGCAGTCGCATACAGGGAGACTATGGCTACACCTTC | CASSRIQGDYGYTF
. | TRBJ2-6 | TRBV7-6 | few | TGTGCCAGCAGCTCAGGACTCCCTGGGGCCAACGTCCTGACTTTC | CASSSGLPGANVLTF